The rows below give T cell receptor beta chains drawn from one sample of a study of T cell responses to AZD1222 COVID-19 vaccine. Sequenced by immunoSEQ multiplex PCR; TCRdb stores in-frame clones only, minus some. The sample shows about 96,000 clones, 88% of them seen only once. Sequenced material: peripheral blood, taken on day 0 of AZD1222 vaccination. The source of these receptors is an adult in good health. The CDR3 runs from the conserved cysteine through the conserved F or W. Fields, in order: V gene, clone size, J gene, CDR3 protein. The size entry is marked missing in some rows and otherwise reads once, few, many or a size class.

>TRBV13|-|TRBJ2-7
CASSLLGVLETTYEQYF
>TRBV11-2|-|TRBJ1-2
CASSLVASGYTF
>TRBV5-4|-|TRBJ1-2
CASSVGQGRYGYTF
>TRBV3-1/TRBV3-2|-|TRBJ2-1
CASSYLAGAYNEQFF
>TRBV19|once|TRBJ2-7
CASSRQEGAYEQYF
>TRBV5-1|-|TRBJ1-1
CASSLGDRGGAFF
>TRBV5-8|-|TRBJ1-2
CASSLNAGYGYTF
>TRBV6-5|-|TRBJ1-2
CASARDITNYGYTF
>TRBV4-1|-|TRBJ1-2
CASSQNPGQGLGGYTF
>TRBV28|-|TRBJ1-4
CASKGRGGLREKLFF
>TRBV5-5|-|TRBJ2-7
CASSLDGDWEQYF
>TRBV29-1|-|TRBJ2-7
CSVESRLAGEQYF
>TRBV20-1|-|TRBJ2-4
CSASSLAKNIQYF
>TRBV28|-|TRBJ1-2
CASGGARYGYTF
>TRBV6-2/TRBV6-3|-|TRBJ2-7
CASSYSSSGDYEQYF
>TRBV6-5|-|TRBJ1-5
CASTATGFNQPQHF
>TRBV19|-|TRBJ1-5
CASSILAGQGYQPQHF
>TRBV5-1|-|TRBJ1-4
CASSLGQLNEKLFF
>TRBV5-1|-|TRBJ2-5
CASSLAGKALETQYF
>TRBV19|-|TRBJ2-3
CASSMFEDPDTQYF
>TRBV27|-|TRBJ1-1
CASSDSLDRLNTEAFF
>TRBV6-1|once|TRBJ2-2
CASSEVQGTGELFF
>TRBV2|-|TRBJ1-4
CASSEGWTGTDEKLFF
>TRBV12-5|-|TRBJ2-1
CASGLVQVPQREDTYNEQFF
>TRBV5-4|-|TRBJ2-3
CASSPHSGSPDTQYF
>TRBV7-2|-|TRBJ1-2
CASSLRQGNYGYTF
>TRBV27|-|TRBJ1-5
CASSFGLPGPQHF
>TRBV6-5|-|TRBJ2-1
CASSSNPGTGGNEQFF
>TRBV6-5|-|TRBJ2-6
CASSYRSDGANVLTF
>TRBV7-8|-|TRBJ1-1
CASSQGVNTEAFF
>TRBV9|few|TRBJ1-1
CASSVGPGMPNTEAFF
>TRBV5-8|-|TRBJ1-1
CASSWHPGLRNTEAFF
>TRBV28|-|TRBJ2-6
CASSRISAGGVPGANVLTF
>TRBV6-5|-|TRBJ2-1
CASSPGTSVTNEQFF
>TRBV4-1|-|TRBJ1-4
CASSQLGSGEKLFF
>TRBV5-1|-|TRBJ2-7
CASSLIQRDGEQYF
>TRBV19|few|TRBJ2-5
CASSSRQGALEETQYF
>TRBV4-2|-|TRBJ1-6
CASSHRQGINSPLHF
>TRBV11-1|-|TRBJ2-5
CASSIWRVETQYF
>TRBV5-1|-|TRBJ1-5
CASSFTGTGNQPQHF
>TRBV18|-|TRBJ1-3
CASSPPVSGNTIYF
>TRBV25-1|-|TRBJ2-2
CASSSGERATGELFF
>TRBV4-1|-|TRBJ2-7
CASSQEGLAGSSYEQYF
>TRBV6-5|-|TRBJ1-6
CASSDSNSPLHF
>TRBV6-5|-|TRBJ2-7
CASRAAGTGTYEQYF
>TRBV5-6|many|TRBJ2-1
CASSPATSSYNEQFF
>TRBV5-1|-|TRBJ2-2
CASRQNWDANTGELFF
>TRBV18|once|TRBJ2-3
CASSTTDTQYF
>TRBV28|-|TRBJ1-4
CASSRDRSLGEKLFF
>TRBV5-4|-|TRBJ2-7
CASSSRTGEHEQYF
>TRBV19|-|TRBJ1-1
CASSIALDTEAFF
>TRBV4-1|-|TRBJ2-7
CASSQIASYYEQYF
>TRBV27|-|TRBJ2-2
CASSLLADTGELFF
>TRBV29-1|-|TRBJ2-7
CSVEDRPGSYEQYF
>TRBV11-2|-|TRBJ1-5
CASSLAQYQPQHF
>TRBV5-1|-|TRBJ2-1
CASRRDGLDNEQFF
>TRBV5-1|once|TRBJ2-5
CASSPGLAGRETQYF